The entry that follows covers one T cell receptor (beta chain) sequence. Its antigen is unknown. The sample holds no much larger clone one base away, and base qualities are not on file. This entry belongs to a study of cytomegalovirus exposure and HLA in healthy donors (dated by TCRdb to the late 2010s). About the study as a whole: A later analysis indicated that the 120 validation repertoires were generated on the platform also employed for the approximately 690 repertoires of the first cohort. A separate validation cohort of more than 100 different subjects was used in addition to the 666-subject first cohort. The study aimed to test whether signatures of past pathogen exposure could be identified by cataloging public T cell receptors. To predict cytomegalovirus infection status, the study brought together high-throughput TCR immunosequencing, statistical association of individual TCRs with disease status, and machine learning. The paper as a whole reports these results and caveats: Cytomegalovirus status was reported to be diagnosed by the classifier with high specificity and sensitivity in both the original and validation cohorts. It was suggested by the authors that the approach could potentially be generalized to other disease states and immunological phenotypes. A later analysis found that TCRs clustered in the first cohort also tended to co-occur in the 120 validation repertoires, with more than 90% of cluster scores above 0. Across donors, most TCR sequences were observed very rarely, whereas some public TCRs were present in many individuals. The study gave a list of 150 to 200 TCR beta chains associated with cytomegalovirus. In vitro tests confirmed that three of the cytomegalovirus-associated TCR beta chains recognize cytomegalovirus antigens. A later analysis lacked HLA typing for the validation cohort, so it scored co-occurrence in that cohort across all 130 or so repertoires.

Library prep was done by the immunoSEQ multiplex PCR assay. Regarding the original processing steps: To diagnose cytomegalovirus status from the catalog of TCR beta chain sequences, a statistical classification framework was built. TCRdb re-hosts the immuneACCESS table, in-frame sequences only. Its copies lack some clones; in the studies checked, an unresolved V gene accounts for under half of them, and the cause for the rest is not known. V and J calls and clone size are as listed in that table; D and trimming were resolved from the DNA. This sample gives over 110,000 clones in total; around 87% of them show up just once. The top ten constitute roughly 10% of the sample. At the junction V is shortened by 2 bases and J by 7 bases, with 7 bases in between. Including the terminal cysteine and phenylalanine, the CDR3 comprises 12 residues. Only CDR3 DNA is held: 36 bases, read in frame from base 1. CDR1 SGHDT and CDR2 YYEEEE are derived from the germline V gene.

The donors were included in the validation cohort of 120 subjects, a group kept apart from the approximately 690-subject first cohort. This receptor chain uses TRBV5-6 and TRBJ2-4; confidence is insufficient to name the D gene. The source material was PBMCs. The source of this sequence is a man between 18 and 35 years old in good health and CMV-seropositive. The CDR3 here reads CASSFLSNIQYF. DNA sequence: TGTGCCAGCAGCTTTCTGAGCAACATTCAGTACTTC.